This is a list of T cell receptor beta chains from one sample in a study of shared clonotypes between healthy human individuals. The repertoire was sequenced with immunoSEQ multiplex PCR; TCRdb's copy has only in-frame clones and lacks some. The table has around 100,000 clones, around two thirds seen once; the top ten hold just under 25%. Sequenced input: memory CD8+ T cells sorted from blood. The receptors originated from a woman younger than 45 in good health. The conserved cysteine and the conserved F or W are not part of the CDR3 here.

TRBV14,TRBJ2-7,14,ASSQIMGSLNYEQY
TRBV6-4,TRBJ2-2,14,ASSDSAGAQTGELF
TRBV5-5,TRBJ2-7,14,ASSWHPRAAPYEQY
TRBV15,TRBJ2-1,15,ATSRVGSGRIYNEQF
TRBV6-5,.,13,ASSYAAQGSYEQY
TRBV6-6,TRBJ2-7,11,ASWASGFPEQY
TRBV2,TRBJ2-2,14,ASRLLAGTSTGELF
TRBV7-3,TRBJ2-5,13,ASSLGGANQETQY
TRBV5-1,TRBJ2-1,13,ASSSMEGDYNEQF
TRBV9,TRBJ2-7,13,ASSPTRDSPYEQY
TRBV2,TRBJ1-2,10,ASRSYNYGYT
TRBV11-3,TRBJ2-1,10,ASSSAGTPQI
TRBV5-1,TRBJ2-2,14,ASSFLPSGNTGELF
TRBV13,TRBJ2-7,13,ASSQKSGNPYEQY
TRBV11-2,TRBJ2-1,9,ASSPISEQF
TRBV4-1,TRBJ2-7,12,ASSQAGVTYEQY